The 7 T cell receptor beta chains listed next were all sequenced from one sample in a study of Graves' ophthalmopathy and Graves' hyperthyroidism. TCR beta CDR3 regions were amplified from RNA transcripts. The authors performed first-round RT-PCR with HTBI primers and then a second-round multiplex PCR. In TCRdb, the multiplex PCR reads were re-called with MiXCR into one record per CDR3 protein. The data show roughly 380,000 distinct CDR3 sequences, 15% to 19% seen once. The source material was peripheral blood. These receptors were taken from a woman aged 18-29 years with stable Graves' hyperthyroidism.

This clonotype was counted ten times or more. The rearrangement links TRBV27 to TRBJ1-5; tentative D call: TRBD1 (5 bases). This CDR3 has 15 residues. V was cut by 1 base and J by 9 bases, with 16 bases left in between. Germline CDR1 is MNHEY and CDR2 is SMNVEV (reference sequence). The CDR3 sequence is CASSLYGGLGRPQHF. The CDR3 DNA reads TGTGCCAGCAGTTTATACGGGGGTTTAGGGCGGCCCCAGCATTTT.

This clonotype was counted many times. The V and J genes are TRBV6-5 and TRBJ1-1, with a possible D match to TRBD1 (5 bases). V lost 0 bases and J 4 bases, leaving 12 bases between the germline ends. The CDR3 covers 15 residues. Germline values: CDR1 MNHEY, CDR2 SVGAGI. The CDR3: CASSYSAGLGTEAFF. The CDR3 DNA is TGTGCCAGCAGTTACTCGGCAGGGCTTGGCACTGAAGCTTTCTTT.

This clonotype was picked up many times. The chain employs TRBV11-2 and TRBJ1-3; D is possibly TRBD1 (5 bases). Trimming shortened V by 5 bases and J by 1 base, and 15 bases separated the two germline ends. The germline CDR1 and CDR2 sequences are SGHAT and FQNNGV. The CDR3 runs to 16 residues. In nucleotides, the CDR3 is TGTGCCAGCAGCCGTTCCCACAGGCGATCTGGAAACACCATATATTTT. Translated, it gives CASSRSHRRSGNTIYF.

This clonotype showed up many times. This chain connects TRBV11-2 to TRBJ1-1; D perhaps matches TRBD1 (5 bases). Trimming cost V 3 bases and J 1 base, with 12 bases left between them. This CDR3 contains 15 residues. Looked up from germline, CDR1 is SGHAT and CDR2 is FQNNGV. The CDR3 region is CASSLRGSKNTEAFF. In DNA form, the CDR3 reads TGTGCCAGCAGCTTGCGGGGGTCCAAGAACACTGAAGCTTTCTTT.

This clonotype has at least ten counts. V and J are TRBV11-2 and TRBJ1-6; unclear D gene. From germline, CDR1 is SGHAT and CDR2 FQNNGV. The V and J ends lost 2 bases and 9 bases respectively, with 11 bases between them. The CDR3 runs to 14 residues. DNA for the CDR3: TGTGCCAGCAGCTTACCTGGGAGCGGTTCACCCCTCCACTTT. Protein: CASSLPGSGSPLHF.

This clonotype was counted a few times. This chain connects TRBV14 to TRBJ1-1; 7 bases map to TRBD1. The CDR3 covers 15 residues. Germline V gene data show CDR1 as SGHDN and CDR2 as FVKESK. With V trimmed by 4 bases and J by 6 bases, 11 bases remained unmatched. CDR3 residues: CASSPIQGYRSEAFF. The CDR3 bases are TGTGCCAGCAGCCCCATACAGGGGTATCGGTCTGAAGCTTTCTTT.

This clonotype has at least ten counts. This chain connects TRBV20-1 to TRBJ1-5; no firm D call. Germline V gene data show CDR1 as DFQATT and CDR2 as SNEGSKA (reference sequence). This CDR3 region has 15 residues. Between the trimmed V and J ends, which lost 6 bases and 2 bases, there was a span of 17 bases. The CDR3 loop is CSAAKGWDGNQPQHF. The CDR3 DNA follows: TGCAGTGCCGCCAAAGGTTGGGATGGCAATCAGCCCCAGCATTTT.